Presented here are 27 T cell receptor beta chains from one specimen sequenced in a study of T cells in localized non-small cell lung cancer. Clones were sequenced by immunoSEQ multiplex PCR, and TCRdb holds only the in-frame ones, with some missing. The sample includes about 41,000 clones, about 88% seen only once; the top ten take more than 2%. The material sequenced was peripheral blood, taken before any cancer treatment. The source is a female donor aged 60 or older with stage I squamous cell lung carcinoma.

The chain recombines TRBV9 with TRBJ1-4; D call uncertain. This CDR3 comprises 15 residues. Germline-derived CDR1 and CDR2 are SGDLS and YYNGEE. V lost 0 bases, J lost 4 bases, and 10 bases lay in between. The CDR3 nucleotides read TGTGCCAGCAGCGTAGACGACCTCTTTAATGAAAAACTGTTTTTT. Amino acid sequence: CASSVDDLFNEKLFF.

The rearrangement uses TRBV5-1 and TRBJ2-7; 8 bases line up with TRBD1. The J segment lost 9 bases and the V segment lost 0 bases, leaving 8 bases of the junction unmatched. Germline CDR1 is SGHRS and CDR2 is YFSETQ. The CDR3 has 14 residues. For the CDR3, the DNA is TGCGCCAGCAGCTTGGCCTCCTCCGGGACAGGGCAGTACTTC. Amino acids: CASSLASSGTGQYF. The full variable domain, its missing parts supplied by reference TRBV5-1 and TRBJ2-7, is KAGVTQTPRYLIKTRGQQVTLSCSPISGHRSVSWYQQTPGQGLQFLFEYFSETQRNKGNFPGRFSGRQFSNSRSEMNVSTLELGDSALYLCASSLASSGTGQYFGPGTRLTVT.

CDR3: CASSYGGRPYEQYF. CDR3 sequence (DNA): TGTGCCAGCAGTTACGGCGGGAGACCCTACGAGCAGTACTTC. This rearrangement joins TRBV6-6 to TRBJ2-7; 7 bases agree with TRBD2. The trim removed 2 bases at V and 2 bases at J, leaving 3 bases unmatched. Germline assignment: CDR1 MNHNY and CDR2 SVGAGI (reference sequence). The CDR3 is made up of 14 amino acids.

The rearrangement joins TRBV18 to TRBJ2-7; no definite D call. The CDR3 consists of 15 residues. The ends were cut back, 6 bases at V and 1 base at J, with 16 bases in the middle. Per the germline V gene, CDR1 is KGHSH and CDR2 is LQKENI. The CDR3 nucleotides read TGTGCCAGCTCCAGAACACCTAGAAAATCCTACGAGCAGTACTTC. Translation gives CASSRTPRKSYEQYF.

The sample holds one count of this clone. The J gene is TRBJ1-5, the V gene TRBV11-2; 9 bases line up with TRBD1. Germline values: CDR1 SGHAT, CDR2 FQNNGV. The V and J ends lost 5 bases and 4 bases, in that order; junction bases with no gene match: 6. The CDR3 contains 15 residues. DNA of the CDR3: TGTGCCAGCAGCCTCGGGACAGGGACAAATCAGCCCCAGCATTTT. It encodes CASSLGTGTNQPQHF.

This chain connects TRBV18 to TRBJ1-2; D is possibly TRBD1 (5 bases). V lost 0 bases to trimming and J lost 4 bases, with 12 bases between them. The CDR3 is 15 amino acids. Germline CDR1 and CDR2: KGHSH and LQKENI. The CDR3, as DNA: TGTGCCAGCTCACCACCGTTAGGGGAGGCCTATGGCTACACCTTC. Its translation: CASSPPLGEAYGYTF. The full variable domain, with the rest looked up from reference TRBV18 and TRBJ1-2, is NAGVMQNPRHLVRRRGQEARLRCSPMKGHSHVYWYRQLPEEGLKFMVYLQKENIIDESGMPKERFSAEFPKEGPSILRIQQVVRGDSAAYFCASSPPLGEAYGYTFGSGTRLTVV.

The chain links TRBV7-8 to TRBJ2-5; no clear D. The germline V and J ends were trimmed by 5 bases and 4 bases, with 5 bases remaining between them. Per the germline V gene, CDR1 is SGHVS and CDR2 is FQNEAQ. The CDR3 contains 11 residues. This CDR3 reads CASSTVETQYF. The DNA of the CDR3 is TGTGCCAGCAGCACCGTAGAGACCCAGTACTTC.

This clone was counted a single time. The chain combines TRBV4-3 with TRBJ2-2, with 7 bases matching TRBD2. The V segment lost 4 bases and the J segment 0 bases; nucleotides outside the gene matches: 14. Germline V gives CDR1 LGHNA, CDR2 YSLEER. This CDR3 contains 19 residues. The CDR3 nucleotides read TGCGCCAGCAGCCGCCGAACCTCAGCGGGAAACGCGAACACCGGGGAGCTGTTTTTT. Its translation is CASSRRTSAGNANTGELFF.

The gene calls are TRBV18 and TRBJ2-3; TRBD1 agrees at 8 bases. The CDR3 runs 15 residues. Trimming cost V 1 base and J 2 bases; bases outside gene matches: 2. Per germline, CDR1 KGHSH and CDR2 LQKENI. The CDR3 bases are TGTGCCAGCTCACCACGGGACAGGACCACAGATACGCAGTATTTT. It specifies CASSPRDRTTDTQYF. Filled out from reference TRBV18 and TRBJ2-3, the complete variable domain reads NAGVMQNPRHLVRRRGQEARLRCSPMKGHSHVYWYRQLPEEGLKFMVYLQKENIIDESGMPKERFSAEFPKEGPSILRIQQVVRGDSAAYFCASSPRDRTTDTQYFGPGTRLTVL.

The CDR3 here is CASSPPGPSDEQFF. For the CDR3, the DNA is TGTGCCAGCAGCCCTCCGGGGCCGTCGGATGAGCAGTTCTTC. The chain carries TRBV7-3 and TRBJ2-1; tentatively, D is TRBD1 or TRBD2 (5 bases each). The length of the CDR3 is 14 residues. Trimming shortened V by 5 bases and J by 8 bases, and 16 bases separated the two germline ends. The germline CDR1 and CDR2 sequences are SGHTA and FQGTGA.

The chain has TRBV15 and TRBJ2-7; TRBD2 aligns across 8 bases. Germline V gives CDR1 LNHNV, CDR2 YYDKDF (reference sequence). This CDR3 is 18 amino acids long. V was clipped by 0 bases and J by 2 bases; unmatched bases: 12. Written as DNA, the CDR3 is TGTGCCACCAGCAGAGATTCCGGGGGGGACCGGCGAGCCTACGAGCAGTACTTC. It codes for CATSRDSGGDRRAYEQYF.

The chain employs TRBV4-3 and TRBJ1-2; TRBD1 matches at 10 bases. The ends lost 1 base at V and 13 bases at J; junction bases unmatched: 9. This CDR3 region has 14 residues. CDR1 LGHNA and CDR2 YSLEER come from the germline V gene. The CDR3 nucleotides read TGCGCCAGCAGCCAAGCCTCGGGACAGGGGTTTCTCACCTTC. Translating it yields CASSQASGQGFLTF.

The V and J genes are TRBV7-3 and TRBJ2-2; no firm D call. There are 14 residues in the CDR3. The germline gives CDR1 SGHTA, CDR2 FQGTGA. Trimming removed 2 bases at V and 0 bases at J, with 4 bases between. In DNA, the CDR3 is TGTGCCAGCAGCTTACAACCGAACACCGGGGAGCTGTTTTTT. Translation: CASSLQPNTGELFF.

The CDR3 DNA reads as TGTGCCAGTAGTAATGGGTTCGCGAACACCGGGGAGCTGTTTTTT. It is translated as CASSNGFANTGELFF. V gene TRBV19 combines with J gene TRBJ2-2; D is unresolved. Germline V gene data show CDR1 as LNHDA and CDR2 as SQIVND (reference sequence). Trimming removed 4 bases from V and 0 bases from J, with 9 bases in between. The CDR3 contains 15 residues.

The chain carries TRBV19 and TRBJ1-1; no clear D gene. CDR3 length equals 14 residues. Trimming took 2 bases from V and 2 from J, leaving 9 bases between them. Germline-derived CDR1 and CDR2 are LNHDA and SQIVND (reference sequence). The CDR3 sequence: CASSIQAANTEAFF. DNA of the CDR3: TGTGCCAGTAGTATACAGGCCGCAAACACTGAAGCTTTCTTT. The full variable domain, its missing parts supplied by reference TRBV19 and TRBJ1-1, is DGGITQSPKYLFRKEGQNVTLSCEQNLNHDAMYWYRQDPGQGLRLIYYSQIVNDFQKGDIAEGYSVSREKKESFPLTVTSAQKNPTAFYLCASSIQAANTEAFFGQGTRLTVV.

The chain recombines TRBV10-2 with TRBJ1-1; D remains unclear. The CDR3 totals 13 residues. CDR1 WSHSY and CDR2 SAAADI come from the germline V gene. The V end was cut by 5 bases, the J end by 3 bases, with 10 bases between. The CDR3 bases are TGCGCCAGCAGTCCTTGGGTGGACACTGAAGCTTTCTTT. It specifies CASSPWVDTEAFF.

The rearrangement links TRBV11-1 to TRBJ1-4; D is uncertain. Per the germline V gene, CDR1 is SGHAT and CDR2 is FQDESV (reference sequence). Trimming stripped 5 bases from V and 8 bases from J, with 21 bases between. The CDR3 runs 16 residues. The CDR3 here is CASSPREGGQREKLFF. The DNA for the CDR3 is TGTGCCAGCAGCCCCCGAGAGGGAGGGCAGCGCGAAAAACTGTTTTTT. Full variable domain (remainder filled in from reference TRBV11-1 and TRBJ1-4): EAEVAQSPRYKITEKSQAVAFWCDPISGHATLYWYRQILGQGPELLVQFQDESVVDDSQLPKDRFSAERLKGVDSTLKIQPAELGDSAMYLCASSPREGGQREKLFFGSGTQLSVL.

This chain uses TRBV5-8 with TRBJ1-2; 9 bases line up with TRBD1. CDR3 length equals 14 residues. Looked up from germline, CDR1 is SGHTS and CDR2 is YDEGEE. V shed 5 bases and J 2 bases; nucleotides not matched to a gene: 4. The CDR3, as DNA: TGTGCCAGCAGGTGGACAGGGGAGAACTATGGCTACACCTTC. As protein: CASRWTGENYGYTF. Supplemented by reference TRBV5-8 and TRBJ1-2, the full variable domain reads EAGVTQSPTHLIKTRGQQATLRCSPISGHTSVYWYQQALGLGLQFLLWYDEGEERNRGNFPPRFSGRQFPNYSSELNVNALELEDSALYLCASRWTGENYGYTFGSGTRLTVV.

The chain recombines TRBV2 with TRBJ1-5; TRBD1 matches at 7 bases. J was trimmed by 4 bases and V by 9 bases; bases with no gene match: 6. Looked up from germline, CDR1 is SNHLY and CDR2 is FYNNEI. There are 13 residues in the CDR3. Written as DNA, the CDR3 is TGTGCCAGTTCAGGGGGTAGGAATCAGCCCCAGCATTTT. It codes for CASSGGRNQPQHF.

The CDR3 coding sequence is TGCAGTGTTTTAGGAGGGACCCAGCATTTT. It is translated as CSVLGGTQHF. The rearrangement links TRBV20-1 to TRBJ1-5; D gene uncertain. The V gene lost 7 bases and the J gene lost 11 bases, with 12 bases spanning the gap. The CDR3 extends over 10 amino acids. Germline V gives CDR1 DFQATT, CDR2 SNEGSKA (reference sequence).

Of note for this clone: An end of the junction does not agree with germline; a read error may underlie this. The V call is TRBV7-7, the J call TRBJ2-3; 12 bases are shared with TRBD2. The CDR3 extends over 16 amino acids. Looked up from germline, CDR1 is SSHAT and CDR2 is FNYEAQ (reference sequence). In DNA, the CDR3 is TGTGCTAGCAGCTCGGGACTAGCGGGCCTCACAGATACGCAGTATTTT. Encoded protein: CASSSGLAGLTDTQYF. Full variable domain (outside the CDR3, taken from reference TRBV7-7 and TRBJ2-3): GAGVSQSPRYKVTKRGQDVTLRCDPISSHATLYWYQQALGQGPEFLTYFNYEAQPDKSGLPSDRFSAERPEGSISTLTIQRTEQRDSAMYRCASSSGLAGLTDTQYFGPGTRLTVL.

The chain employs TRBV2 and TRBJ2-3; D possibly matches TRBD1 or TRBD2 (6 bases each). The germline V and J ends were trimmed by 4 bases and 2 bases, with 13 bases remaining between them. The CDR3 loop spans 15 amino acids. CDR1 is SNHLY, CDR2 FYNNEI, per germline. In DNA form, the CDR3 reads TGTGCCAGCAGTGTACAGGGCGGGACCACAGATACGCAGTATTTT. As protein: CASSVQGGTTDTQYF.

The chain couples TRBV5-6 to TRBJ2-1; D unresolved. Between the trimmed V and J ends, which lost 0 bases and 7 bases, there was a span of 8 bases. The CDR3 extends over 13 amino acids. Per the germline V gene, CDR1 is SGHDT and CDR2 is YYEEEE. The CDR3 sequence is CASSLVGLNEQFF. Here the CDR3 DNA reads TGTGCCAGCAGCTTGGTGGGGTTAAATGAGCAGTTCTTC. The full variable domain, in which reference TRBV5-6 and TRBJ2-1 provide the parts outside the CDR3, is DAGVTQSPTHLIKTRGQQVTLRCSPKSGHDTVSWYQQALGQGPQFIFQYYEEEERQRGNFPDRFSGHQFPNYSSELNVNALLLGDSALYLCASSLVGLNEQFFGPGTRLTVL.

The chain is built from TRBV2 and TRBJ2-1; TRBD2 agrees at 11 bases. The CDR3 covers 16 residues. Per the germline V gene, CDR1 is SNHLY and CDR2 is FYNNEI. V shed 0 bases and J 9 bases; nucleotides not matched to a gene: 7. DNA of the CDR3: TGTGCCAGCAGTGAAGCTGTAGCGGGAGGGGGCGGTGAGCAGTTCTTC. Residues: CASSEAVAGGGGEQFF.

The chain recombines TRBV10-3 with TRBJ2-2; D might be TRBD1 (5 bases). Deletions cut 4 bases from V and 8 bases from J, with 8 bases between. Germline CDR1 is ENHRY and CDR2 is SYGVKD. This CDR3 region has 12 residues. The CDR3 DNA follows: TGTGCCATCAGTGTACCAGGGGGGGAGCTGTTTTTT. It translates to CAISVPGGELFF.

This clone was seen once. The chain carries TRBV27 and TRBJ1-5; D is uncertain. V was trimmed by 0 bases and J by 7 bases, leaving 13 bases between them. Per the germline V gene, CDR1 is MNHEY and CDR2 is SMNVEV (reference sequence). The CDR3 length is 15 residues. CDR3 sequence reads: CASSLSSVSTQPQHF. CDR3 DNA sequence: TGTGCCAGCAGTTTATCGTCTGTAAGTACCCAGCCCCAGCATTTT.

The V and J genes are TRBV5-4 and TRBJ2-1; D is possibly TRBD2 (5 bases). This CDR3 spans 12 amino acids. Germline assignment: CDR1 SGHNT and CDR2 YYREEE (reference sequence). With 2 bases removed from V and 6 bases from J, the gap between germline ends came to 6 bases. In nucleotides, the CDR3 is TGTGCCAGCAGCTTCGCGGGCAATGAGCAGTTCTTC. This encodes CASSFAGNEQFF.